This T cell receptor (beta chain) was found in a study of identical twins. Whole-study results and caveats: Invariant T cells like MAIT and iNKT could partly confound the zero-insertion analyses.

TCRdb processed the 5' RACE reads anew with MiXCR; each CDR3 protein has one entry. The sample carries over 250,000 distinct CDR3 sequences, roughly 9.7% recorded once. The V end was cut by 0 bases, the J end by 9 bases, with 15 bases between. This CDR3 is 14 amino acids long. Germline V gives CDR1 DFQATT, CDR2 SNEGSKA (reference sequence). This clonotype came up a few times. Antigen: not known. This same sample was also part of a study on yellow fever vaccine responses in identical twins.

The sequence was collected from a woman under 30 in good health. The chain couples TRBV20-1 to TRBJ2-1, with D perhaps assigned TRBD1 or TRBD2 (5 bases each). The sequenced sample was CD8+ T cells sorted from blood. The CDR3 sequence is CSARDLRGSGEQFF. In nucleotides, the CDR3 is TGCAGTGCTAGAGATTTAAGGGGCAGCGGTGAGCAGTTCTTC.